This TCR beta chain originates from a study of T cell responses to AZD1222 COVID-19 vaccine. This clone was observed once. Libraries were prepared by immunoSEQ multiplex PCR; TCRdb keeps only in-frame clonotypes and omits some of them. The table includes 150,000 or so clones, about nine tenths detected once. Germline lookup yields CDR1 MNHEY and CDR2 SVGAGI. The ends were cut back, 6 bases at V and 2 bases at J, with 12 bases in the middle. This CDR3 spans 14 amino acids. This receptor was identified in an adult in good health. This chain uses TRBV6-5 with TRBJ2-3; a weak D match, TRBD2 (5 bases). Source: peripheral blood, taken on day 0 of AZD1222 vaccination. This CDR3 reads CASRRGLNTDTQYF. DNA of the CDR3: TGTGCCAGCAGAAGAGGGCTGAACACAGATACGCAGTATTTT.